These 10 T cell receptor beta chains share one sample of origin, sequenced in a study of CD8+ T cells in alopecia areata. Sequencing relied on a cDNA template that was reverse transcribed from extracted RNA. The table came from immunoSEQ multiplex PCR; TCRdb's copy has only in-frame clones and leaves some out. The data contain some 160,000 clones, around 62% of them singletons. Material for sequencing was CD8+ T cells sorted from blood. These receptors were obtained from a human donor in good health.

In this sample, this clone turned up once. The chain is built from TRBV29-1 and TRBJ1-4; no clear D. Germline V gene lookup returns CDR1 SQVTM and CDR2 ANQGSEA. The CDR3 extends over 13 amino acids. The germline V and J ends were trimmed by 4 bases and 5 bases, with 11 bases remaining between them. This CDR3 is CSVVGGPNEKLFF. The CDR3 DNA sequence: TGCAGCGTTGTCGGCGGGCCGAATGAAAAACTGTTTTTT.

The chain employs TRBV27 and TRBJ2-3; TRBD2 aligns across 7 bases. From germline, CDR1 is MNHEY and CDR2 SMNVEV (reference sequence). The J segment lost 6 bases and the V segment lost 5 bases, leaving 5 bases of the junction unmatched. This CDR3 has 13 amino acids. DNA for the CDR3: TGTGCCAGCAGTGCTTGGGGGGGGGATACGCAGTATTTT. It yields the protein CASSAWGGDTQYF.

This clone was counted between two and nine times. The chain is built from TRBV29-1 and TRBJ2-1; D perhaps matches TRBD2 (6 bases). Germline V gene lookup returns CDR1 SQVTM and CDR2 ANQGSEA. The CDR3 has 16 residues. The V gene lost 3 bases and the J gene lost 2 bases, with 17 bases spanning the gap. CDR3 nucleotide sequence: TGCAGCGTTGAGGGTATGGGTAGCGGAGCCTACAATGAGCAGTTCTTC. It is translated as CSVEGMGSGAYNEQFF.

The V and J genes are TRBV29-1 and TRBJ2-6; 10 positions match TRBD1. The germline V gene encodes CDR1 SQVTM and CDR2 ANQGSEA. The CDR3 has 21 residues. V was pared by 1 base and J by 4 bases, with 19 bases of the junction left unmatched. The CDR3 reads CSVEVRGKPGQGPGGANVLTF. The CDR3 region has the DNA TGCAGCGTTGAAGTGAGGGGTAAACCGGGACAGGGGCCCGGGGGGGCCAACGTCCTGACTTTC. The full variable domain, in which reference TRBV29-1 and TRBJ2-6 provide the parts outside the CDR3, is SAVISQKPSRDICQRGTSLTIQCQVDSQVTMMFWYRQQPGQSLTLIATANQGSEATYESGFVIDKFPISRPNLTFSTLTVSNMSPEDSSIYLCSVEVRGKPGQGPGGANVLTFGAGSRLTVL.

The gene calls are TRBV29-1 and TRBJ2-3, with TRBD2 matching over 13 bases. Trimming at V came to 6 bases and at J to 5 bases, leaving 11 bases not matched to a gene. Germline V gene lookup returns CDR1 SQVTM and CDR2 ANQGSEA. This CDR3 is 16 amino acids long. The CDR3 DNA follows: TGCAGCGTGGGGGGACTAGCGGGAAACGTGGTAGATACGCAGTATTTT. Amino acids: CSVGGLAGNVVDTQYF.

The chain combines TRBV11-1 with TRBJ2-2, with D tentatively TRBD2 (5 bases). Germline values: CDR1 SGHAT, CDR2 FQDESV (reference sequence). This CDR3 has 16 residues. V lost 3 bases to trimming and J lost 4 bases, with 15 bases between them. CDR3 sequence reads: CASSFFGGSSTGELFF. The DNA for the CDR3 is TGTGCCAGCAGCTTCTTCGGTGGGAGTTCCACCGGGGAGCTGTTTTTT.

The V call is TRBV15, the J call TRBJ2-7; 10 bases agree with TRBD2. The CDR3 totals 16 residues. V was clipped by 0 bases and J by 6 bases; unmatched bases: 8. Germline values: CDR1 LNHNV, CDR2 YYDKDF (reference sequence). Here the CDR3 DNA reads TGTGCCACCAGCAGAGATCTTCTAGCGGGAGCTTTCGAGCAGTACTTC. Amino acids: CATSRDLLAGAFEQYF.

This rearrangement joins TRBV30 to TRBJ2-7; 10 bases match TRBD2. The V segment lost 4 bases and the J segment 7 bases; nucleotides outside the gene matches: 10. The CDR3 has 14 amino acids. Germline V lookup: CDR1 GTSNPN, CDR2 SVGIG (reference sequence). The CDR3: CAWKGTQREGEQYF. In nucleotides, the CDR3 is TGTGCCTGGAAGGGCACTCAGCGGGAGGGGGAGCAGTACTTC.

A few counts support this clone. This chain connects TRBV27 to TRBJ2-7, with D perhaps TRBD1 or TRBD2 (5 bases each). Germline lookup yields CDR1 MNHEY and CDR2 SMNVEV (reference sequence). The CDR3 spans 13 residues. V was shortened by 6 bases and J by 3 bases, with 12 bases between the two germline ends. CDR3 protein: CASSWGRNYEQYF. CDR3 nucleotide sequence: TGTGCCAGCAGCTGGGGACGGAACTACGAGCAGTACTTC.

The chain joins TRBV5-4 to TRBJ2-1, with 8 bases that match TRBD2. The CDR3 loop spans 16 amino acids. The J segment lost 4 bases and the V segment lost 2 bases, leaving 8 bases of the junction unmatched. The germline V gene encodes CDR1 SGHNT and CDR2 YYREEE (reference sequence). The CDR3 DNA is TGTGCCAGCAGCTTATTAGCGGGGATCCTATACAATGAGCAGTTCTTC. This translates into CASSLLAGILYNEQFF.